The 6 T cell receptor beta chains below all came from one sample that was sequenced in a study of blood T cell repertoires in COVID-19. This table comes from immunoSEQ multiplex PCR, and its TCRdb copy is limited to in-frame clones, with some not included. The sample yields about 360,000 clones, 81% seen once. Sequencing was carried out using peripheral blood. All receptors derive from a human donor with acute or convalescent COVID-19. The donor label of this sample is uncertain.

The CDR3 bases are TGTGCCATCAGTGATCGCGGGGGCGATTCACCCCTCCACTTT. Its protein product is CAISDRGGDSPLHF. The gene calls are TRBV10-3 and TRBJ1-6, with D tentatively TRBD1 (6 bases). Germline CDR1 ENHRY, CDR2 SYGVKD. Trimming took 3 bases from V and 8 from J, leaving 11 bases between them. The CDR3 runs to 14 residues.

The rearrangement links TRBV5-1 to TRBJ1-1; TRBD1 might be the D (5 bases). Germline-derived CDR1 and CDR2 are SGHRS and YFSETQ. The CDR3 loop spans 15 amino acids. V gave up 0 bases and J gave up 1 base, with 10 bases separating them. CDR3 coding DNA: TGCGCCAGCAGCTTGGTTGGGGCAGGGAACACTGAAGCTTTCTTT. This translates into CASSLVGAGNTEAFF. The full variable domain, rest sourced from reference TRBV5-1 and TRBJ1-1, is KAGVTQTPRYLIKTRGQQVTLSCSPISGHRSVSWYQQTPGQGLQFLFEYFSETQRNKGNFPGRFSGRQFSNSRSEMNVSTLELGDSALYLCASSLVGAGNTEAFFGQGTRLTVV.

The chain joins TRBV11-2 to TRBJ2-5, with 13 bases that match TRBD2. The junction had 6 bases not matched to a gene; V was cut back by 7 bases and J by 4 bases. CDR3 length: 15 amino acids. From germline, CDR1 is SGHAT and CDR2 FQNNGV. This chain's CDR3 is CASTSGTSGAETQYF. DNA of the CDR3: TGTGCCAGCACATCCGGGACTAGCGGGGCAGAGACCCAGTACTTC.

This clone was seen a handful of times. This chain joins TRBV7-6 and TRBJ2-1, with 10 bases matching TRBD2. Losses at the gene ends were 1 base for V and 4 bases for J; bases not matched to a gene: 10. Looked up from germline, CDR1 is SGHVS and CDR2 is FNYEAQ. This CDR3 region has 18 residues. CDR3 protein: CASSLELGVAGGYNEQFF. The CDR3 DNA reads as TGTGCCAGCAGCTTAGAGTTGGGGGTAGCGGGGGGATACAATGAGCAGTTCTTC.

V gene TRBV7-9 combines with J gene TRBJ1-1; TRBD1 matches at 8 bases. Unmatched junction bases numbered 7, after V lost 3 bases and J lost 4 bases. Germline V CDR1 and CDR2: SEHNR, FQNEAQ (reference sequence). The CDR3 covers 15 residues. This CDR3 reads CASSFRGRGSTEAFF. The CDR3, as DNA: TGTGCCAGCAGCTTCAGGGGGCGCGGGAGCACTGAAGCTTTCTTT. Filled out from reference TRBV7-9 and TRBJ1-1, the complete variable domain reads DTGVSQNPRHKITKRGQNVTFRCDPISEHNRLYWYRQTLGQGPEFLTYFQNEAQLEKSRLLSDRFSAERPKGSFSTLEIQRTEQGDSAMYLCASSFRGRGSTEAFFGQGTRLTVV.

Of note for this clone: Other DNA sequences in the same sample also yield this CDR3. V gene TRBV5-1 combines with J gene TRBJ2-1; maybe TRBD2 (5 bases). Deletions cut 2 bases from V and 9 bases from J, with 6 bases between. The CDR3 totals 11 residues. Germline lookup yields CDR1 SGHRS and CDR2 YFSETQ. The CDR3 nucleotides are TGCGCCAGCAGCTTCGGGGTTGAGCAGTTCTTC. This sequence encodes CASSFGVEQFF. Full variable domain (outside the CDR3, taken from reference TRBV5-1 and TRBJ2-1): KAGVTQTPRYLIKTRGQQVTLSCSPISGHRSVSWYQQTPGQGLQFLFEYFSETQRNKGNFPGRFSGRQFSNSRSEMNVSTLELGDSALYLCASSFGVEQFFGPGTRLTVL.